This T cell receptor beta chain was identified in a study of T cell responses to AZD1222 COVID-19 vaccine. About the study: Recipients boosted at about 4 weeks or about 12 weeks are pooled. General study points: Donors, mostly white British, included more females; clonal diversity was possibly underestimated. Repertoire sampling occurred only after the peak T cell response.

Data came from immunoSEQ multiplex PCR; TCRdb stores just in-frame clones and leaves some out. There are some 150,000 clones in the sample; around 95% occur only once, and about 1.3% lies in the top ten. With regard to this clone: Its cognate antigen is unknown.

The CDR3 spans 14 residues. CDR1 is SGHKS, CDR2 YYEKEE, per germline (reference sequence). The V gene lost 0 bases and the J gene lost 6 bases, with 7 bases spanning the gap. The sequence was collected from an adult in good health. The V and J genes are TRBV5-5 and TRBJ1-6; TRBD1 might be the D (5 bases). The sequenced sample was peripheral blood, obtained on day 0 of AZD1222 vaccination. The CDR3 DNA reads as TGTGCCAGCAGCTTGGAAGGGACTAATTCACCCCTCCACTTT. Translating it yields CASSLEGTNSPLHF.